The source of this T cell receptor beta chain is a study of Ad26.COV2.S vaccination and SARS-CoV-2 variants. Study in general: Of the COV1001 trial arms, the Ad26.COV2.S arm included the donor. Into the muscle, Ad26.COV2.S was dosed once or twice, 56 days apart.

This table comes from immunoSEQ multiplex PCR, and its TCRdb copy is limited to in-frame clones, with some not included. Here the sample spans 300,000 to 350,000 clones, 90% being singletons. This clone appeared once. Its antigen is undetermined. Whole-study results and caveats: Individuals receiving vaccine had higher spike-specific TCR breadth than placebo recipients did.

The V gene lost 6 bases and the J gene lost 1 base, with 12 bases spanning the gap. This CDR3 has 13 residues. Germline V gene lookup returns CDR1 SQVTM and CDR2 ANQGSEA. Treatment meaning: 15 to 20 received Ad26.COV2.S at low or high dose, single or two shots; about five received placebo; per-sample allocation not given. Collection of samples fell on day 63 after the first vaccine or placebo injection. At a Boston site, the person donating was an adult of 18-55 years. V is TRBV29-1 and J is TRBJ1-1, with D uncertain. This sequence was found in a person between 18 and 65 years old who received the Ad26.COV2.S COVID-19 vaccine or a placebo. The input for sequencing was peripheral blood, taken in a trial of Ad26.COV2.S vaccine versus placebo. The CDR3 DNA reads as TGCAGCGTGATACAGCTACCGAACACTGAAGCTTTCTTT. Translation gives CSVIQLPNTEAFF.